This TCR beta chain appears in the sequencing data of a study of OX40 agonist ivuxolimab in advanced cancers. Study summary: The diagnoses of dose-escalation patients were hepatocellular carcinoma, melanoma, renal cell or head and neck cancer. Patients were roughly 83% male with ages roughly 23 to 90, mean 60. General study points: Those patients achieving a partial response at 0.1-3.0 mg/kg showed among the lowest clonal expansion.

Trimming took 11 bases from V and 6 from J; bases not matched to a gene: 7. Per the germline V gene, CDR1 is SNHLY and CDR2 is FYNNEI. The CDR3 sequence is 13 residues long. Worth noting for this clone: Antigen specificity is unknown.

The table came from immunoSEQ multiplex PCR; TCRdb's copy has only in-frame clones and leaves some out. The sample yields about 78,000 clones, roughly 93% seen once. The input for sequencing was CD4+ or CD8+ T cells sorted from blood, taken in a trial of the OX40 agonist ivuxolimab. The chain links TRBV2 to TRBJ1-4, with 9 bases that match TRBD1. This clonotype originated in an adult with an advanced solid tumor such as melanoma, head and neck, liver or kidney cancer. This CDR3 is CAGAGTGHEKLFF. The CDR3 DNA sequence: TGTGCCGGTGCCGGGACAGGGCATGAAAAACTGTTTTTT.